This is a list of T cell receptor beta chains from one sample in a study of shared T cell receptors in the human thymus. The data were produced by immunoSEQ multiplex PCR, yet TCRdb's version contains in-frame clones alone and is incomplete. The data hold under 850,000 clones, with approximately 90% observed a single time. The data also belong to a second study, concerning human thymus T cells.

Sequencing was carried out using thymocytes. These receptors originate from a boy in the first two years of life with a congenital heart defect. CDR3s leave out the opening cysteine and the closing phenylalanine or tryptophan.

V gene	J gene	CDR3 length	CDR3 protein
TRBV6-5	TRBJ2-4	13	ASSYKGIAKNIQY
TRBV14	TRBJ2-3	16	ASSPPGRGPTSTDTQY
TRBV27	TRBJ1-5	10	ASSPLNQPQH
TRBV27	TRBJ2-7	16	ASSKYGHKTSGRYEQY
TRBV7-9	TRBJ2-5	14	ASSSHARGFLETQY
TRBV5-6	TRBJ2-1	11	ASSNGTGGEQF
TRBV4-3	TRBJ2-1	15	ASSQDPWAGSYNEQF
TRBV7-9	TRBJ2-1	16	ASSPDSGTPSSYNEQF
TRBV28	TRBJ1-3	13	ASSLSISSGNTIY
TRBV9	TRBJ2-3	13	ASSVGGTFTDTQY
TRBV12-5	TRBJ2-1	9	ASAPGNEQF
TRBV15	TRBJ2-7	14	ATSRDFVKGAYEQY
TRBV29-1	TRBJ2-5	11	SVEIPRGWTQY
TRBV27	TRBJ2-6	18	ASSLRRPGGPNFGANVLT
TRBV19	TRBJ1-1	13	ASSTHRGQNTEAF
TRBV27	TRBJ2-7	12	ASSLSTGHYEQY
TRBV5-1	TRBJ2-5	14	ASSLGLAEREETQY
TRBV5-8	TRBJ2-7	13	ASGLFSGDRYEQY
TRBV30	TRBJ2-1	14	AYQTWWEYPYNEQF
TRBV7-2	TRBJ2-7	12	ASSTSAGDYEQY
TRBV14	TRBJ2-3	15	ASSQDRIAGERDTQY
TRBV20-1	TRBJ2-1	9	GSRAGNEQF
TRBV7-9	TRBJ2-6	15	ASSIGGVHSGANVLT
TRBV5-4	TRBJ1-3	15	ASSYGQQHFSGNTIY
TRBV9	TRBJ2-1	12	ASSVREGPGEQF
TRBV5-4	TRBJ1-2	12	ASSVADNLYGYT
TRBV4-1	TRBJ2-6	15	ASSQDKPTTGANVLT
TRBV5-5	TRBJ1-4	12	ASSLDKRLTKLF
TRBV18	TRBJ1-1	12	ASSPTEPNTEAF
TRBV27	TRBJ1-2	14	ASSSARVRGRDGYT
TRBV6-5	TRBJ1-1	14	ASSYSAQGFNTEAF
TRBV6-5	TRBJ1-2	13	ASTSGQGARYGYT
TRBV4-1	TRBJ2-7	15	ASSQDPLAGGPYEQY